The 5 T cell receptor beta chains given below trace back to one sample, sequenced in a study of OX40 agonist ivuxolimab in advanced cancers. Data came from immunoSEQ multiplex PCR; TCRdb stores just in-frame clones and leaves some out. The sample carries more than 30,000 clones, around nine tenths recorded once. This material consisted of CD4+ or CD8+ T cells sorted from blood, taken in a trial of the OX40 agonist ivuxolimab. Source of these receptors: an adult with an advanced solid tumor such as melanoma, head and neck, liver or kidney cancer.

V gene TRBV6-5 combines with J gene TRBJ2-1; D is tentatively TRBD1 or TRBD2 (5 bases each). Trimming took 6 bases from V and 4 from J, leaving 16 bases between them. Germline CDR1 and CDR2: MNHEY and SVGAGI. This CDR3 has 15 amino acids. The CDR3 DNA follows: TGTGCCAGCAGCCCGCCTCTTGGGGGTTACAATGAGCAGTTCTTC. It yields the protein CASSPPLGGYNEQFF.

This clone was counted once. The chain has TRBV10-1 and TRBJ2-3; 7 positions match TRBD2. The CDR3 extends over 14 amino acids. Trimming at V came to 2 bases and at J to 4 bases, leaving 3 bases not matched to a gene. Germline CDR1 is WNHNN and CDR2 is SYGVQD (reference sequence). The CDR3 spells CASSEAGAADTQYF. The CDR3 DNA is TGCGCCAGCAGTGAGGCGGGAGCCGCAGATACGCAGTATTTT.

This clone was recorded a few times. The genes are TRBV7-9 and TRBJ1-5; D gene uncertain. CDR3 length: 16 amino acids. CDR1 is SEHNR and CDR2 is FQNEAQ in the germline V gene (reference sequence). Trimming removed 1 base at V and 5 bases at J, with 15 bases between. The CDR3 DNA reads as TGTGCCAGCAGCTTAGACGTGGGCATCGGGGATCAGCCCCAGCATTTT. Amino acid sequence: CASSLDVGIGDQPQHF.

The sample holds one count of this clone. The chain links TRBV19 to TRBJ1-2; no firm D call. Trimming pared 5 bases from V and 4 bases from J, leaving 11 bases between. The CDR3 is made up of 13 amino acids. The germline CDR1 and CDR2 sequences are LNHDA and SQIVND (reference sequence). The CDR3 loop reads CASSPAPRYGYTF. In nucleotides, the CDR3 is TGTGCCAGTAGTCCTGCCCCACGCTATGGCTACACCTTC.

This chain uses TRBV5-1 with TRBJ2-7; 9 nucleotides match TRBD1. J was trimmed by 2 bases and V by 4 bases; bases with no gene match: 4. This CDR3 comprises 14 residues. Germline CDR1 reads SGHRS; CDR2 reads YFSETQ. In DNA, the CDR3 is TGCGCCAGCAGCCCGGACAGGGGCGCCTACGAGCAGTACTTC. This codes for CASSPDRGAYEQYF. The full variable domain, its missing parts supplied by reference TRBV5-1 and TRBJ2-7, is KAGVTQTPRYLIKTRGQQVTLSCSPISGHRSVSWYQQTPGQGLQFLFEYFSETQRNKGNFPGRFSGRQFSNSRSEMNVSTLELGDSALYLCASSPDRGAYEQYFGPGTRLTVT.